Listed below are T cell receptor beta chains from one sample, sequenced in a study of beta chain features in type 1 diabetes. TCRdb's table, derived via immunoSEQ multiplex PCR, lists solely in-frame clones and lacks some. The sample carries hundreds of thousands of clones, about 15% recorded once. Sequenced material: naive CD4+ T cells from blood. The origin of the receptors is a man aged 25 to 45 in good health. Both conserved end residues are part of each CDR3. The D gene is left open where the match is weak. Not all rows give a size; the values are once, few, many and, for expanded clones, a class.

NA,TRBV2,TRBJ1-1,NA,CASSEGRNTEAFF,TGTGCCAGCAGTGAGGGCAGAAACACTGAAGCTTTCTTT
NA,TRBV4-3,TRBJ2-1,NA,CASSQDGLVNEQFF,TGCGCCAGCAGCCAAGACGGGCTAGTCAATGAGCAGTTCTTC
few,TRBV10-3,TRBJ2-1,NA,CAISRPGQGPFRSYNEQFF,TGTGCCATCAGCCGGCCCGGCCAGGGTCCTTTTCGCTCCTACAATGAGCAGTTCTTC
few,TRBV29-1,TRBJ1-2,TRBD1,CSVVRDSHIYGYTF,TGCAGCGTTGTCCGGGACAGCCACATCTATGGCTACACCTTC
NA,TRBV7-6,TRBJ2-3,NA,CASSLGEDTQYF,TGTGCCAGCAGCCTCGGGGAAGATACGCAGTATTTT
NA,TRBV11-2,TRBJ1-6,TRBD1,CASSTNSGTGKSPLHF,TGTGCCAGCAGCACAAATTCCGGGACAGGAAAATCACCCCTCCACTTT
few,TRBV7-2,TRBJ1-1,NA,CASSILQGEAFF,TGTGCCAGCAGCATTCTCCAGGGGGAAGCTTTCTTT
NA,TRBV6-1,TRBJ2-1,NA,CASSKGVGGPYNEQFF,TGTGCCAGCAGTAAAGGGGTCGGGGGACCCTACAATGAGCAGTTCTTC
few,TRBV29-1,TRBJ1-4,NA,CSIQESVNEKLFF,TGCAGCATACAGGAAAGCGTTAATGAAAAACTGTTTTTT
few,TRBV7-2,TRBJ2-3,TRBD2,CASTRGGNTQYF,TGTGCCAGCACTCGGGGGGGTAATACGCAGTATTTT
few,TRBV14,TRBJ1-1,NA,CASSLIHRVNTEAFF,TGTGCCAGCAGCCTTATTCACAGGGTGAACACTGAAGCTTTCTTT
NA,TRBV29-1,TRBJ2-2,TRBD2,CSVSGLVFSGELFF,TGCAGCGTTTCGGGACTAGTCTTCTCCGGGGAGCTGTTTTTT
few,TRBV12-5,TRBJ1-5,NA,CASGLGQPQHF,TGTGCTAGTGGTTTAGGTCAGCCCCAGCATTTT
NA,TRBV30,TRBJ2-1,NA,CAWSVLRDNEQFF,TGTGCCTGGAGTGTACTCCGGGACAATGAGCAGTTCTTC
NA,TRBV7-9,TRBJ2-1,NA,CASGGPGPNEQFF,TGTGCCAGTGGGGGGCCAGGCCCGAATGAGCAGTTCTTC
few,TRBV18,TRBJ2-1,NA,CASSPKEGPGVFF,TGTGCCAGCTCACCTAAGGAAGGCCCCGGGGTCTTCTTC
few,TRBV10-3,TRBJ2-3,NA,CAINPSKATDTQYF,TGTGCCATCAATCCTAGCAAGGCCACAGATACGCAGTATTTT
few,TRBV19,TRBJ2-6,NA,CASRSASGANVLTF,TGTGCCAGCAGGTCCGCCTCTGGGGCCAACGTCCTGACTTTC
few,TRBV28,TRBJ1-2,TRBD1,CASSPDRVSGYTF,TGTGCCAGCAGTCCCGACAGGGTTAGTGGCTACACCTTC
NA,TRBV6-1,TRBJ1-2,NA,CASSEGGVGYTF,TGTGCCAGCAGTGAAGGAGGGGTCGGCTACACCTTC
NA,TRBV9,TRBJ2-5,TRBD2,CASSDLAAQETQYF,TGTGCCAGCAGCGACCTAGCGGCCCAAGAGACCCAGTACTTC
NA,TRBV19,TRBJ1-1,NA,CASSITGDTEAFF,TGTGCCAGTAGTATAACGGGTGATACTGAAGCTTTCTTT
NA,TRBV30,TRBJ1-2,NA,CAWSVSLVSYTF,TGTGCCTGGAGTGTTTCTCTCGTTAGCTACACCTTC